A selection of T cell receptor beta chains follows, all from one sample in a study of blood T cell repertoires in COVID-19. Libraries were prepared by immunoSEQ multiplex PCR; TCRdb keeps only in-frame clonotypes and omits some of them. The sample lists tens of thousands of clones, 90% to 95% occurring once. Sequenced: peripheral blood. All receptors derive from a man aged 45-65 years with acute or convalescent COVID-19. Each CDR3 is given with its conserved first and last residue.

v_call cdr3_aa
TRBV18 CASSPQSIRQTSGNTIYF
TRBV7-9 CASSLGQGQFFSYEQYF
TRBV18 CASSPSLTGRQTQYF
TRBV12-3/TRBV12-4 CTQNYTIYF
TRBV5-6 CASSLAALAGEYQETQYF
TRBV10-2 CAIGGLAGSNTGELFF
TRBV4-1 CASSPPSSGPYEQYF
TRBV7-9 CASSFSLSTSGDYNEQFF
TRBV5-4 CASTLAGGITYNEQFF
TRBV29-1 CSVGGDQPQHF
TRBV19 CASSMGRGLWGDTEAFF
TRBV2 CASRAGKGAGANVLTF
TRBV27 CASKAFQGTNEQFF
TRBV19 CASSIPGLAIYEQFF
TRBV28 CASSRDTSFKETQYF
TRBV10-1 CASGTSGTTTDTQYF
TRBV19 CASSDHSGLLENIQYF
TRBV18 CASSPTSANEQFF
TRBV19 CASSTRTGKAGNTIYF
TRBV7-9 CASTPEGSLADTQYF
TRBV30 CAWSVLGFSGYTF
TRBV6-5 CASSTTSGPYNEQFF
TRBV30 CAWSVPGSNQPQHF
TRBV6-2/TRBV6-3 CASSYFRGATNEKLFF
TRBV7-8 CASRIGRDRTYEQYF
TRBV27 CASSLSGQGLLGYTF
TRBV6-5 CASRLAGGQTGELFF
TRBV2 CASIKNEKLFF
TRBV7-2 CASSLPGVSGANVLTF
TRBV6-5 CASRAGGSSGNTIYF
TRBV3-1/TRBV3-2 CASSQPAGGYTF
TRBV5-4 CASSSQQVAGNTIYF
TRBV10-3 CATGLSRGGSTGELFF
TRBV29-1 CSVGQGADYGYTF
TRBV19 CASSSEYVNYGYTF
TRBV15 CATSSLTVNTEAFF
TRBV11-3 CASSCVGTSGRNAYEQYF
TRBV27 CASSSGQDLNTEAFF
TRBV25-1 CASSESGQVENNEQFF
TRBV15 CATSRDAGSGNTIYF
TRBV5-1 CATPGGTENQPQHF
TRBV2 CASRAQGFTDTQYF
TRBV6-1 CASSDRDRSYSNQPQHF
TRBV21-1 CASSKLGLAGEEDEQYF
TRBV10-3 CATRADSGAQYF
TRBV7-9 CASSHRGQRSPLHF
TRBV5-3 CARSLGGDFFLKSTNEKLFF
TRBV29-1 CSVVTGSNEQYF
TRBV19 CASIMTRQGATGANVLTF
TRBV7-9 CASSPLLGSNSPLHF
TRBV6-5 CASSTKTGADYGYTF
TRBV7-9 CASSLAGGDYGYTF
TRBV4-1 CASSQDPTTSGRLYEQYF
TRBV7-9 CASTLGSYNEQFF
TRBV6-5 CASTLTGTGNSPLHF
TRBV5-1 CASSDRDRASYEQYF
TRBV19 CATRRNAYYGYTF